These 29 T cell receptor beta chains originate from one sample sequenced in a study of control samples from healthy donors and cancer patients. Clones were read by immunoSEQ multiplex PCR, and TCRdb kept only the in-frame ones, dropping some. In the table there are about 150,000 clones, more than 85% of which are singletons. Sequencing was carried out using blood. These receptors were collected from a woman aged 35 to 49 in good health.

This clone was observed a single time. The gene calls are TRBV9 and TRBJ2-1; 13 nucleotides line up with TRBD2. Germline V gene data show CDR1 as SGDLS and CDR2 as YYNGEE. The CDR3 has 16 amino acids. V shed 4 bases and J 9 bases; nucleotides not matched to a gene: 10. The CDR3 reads CASSSRGTSGVGEQFF. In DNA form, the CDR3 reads TGTGCCAGCAGCTCCAGGGGGACTAGCGGGGTCGGTGAGCAGTTCTTC.

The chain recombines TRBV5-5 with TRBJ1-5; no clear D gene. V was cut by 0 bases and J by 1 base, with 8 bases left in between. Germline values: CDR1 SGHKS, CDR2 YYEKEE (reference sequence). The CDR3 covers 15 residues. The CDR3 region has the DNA TGTGCCAGCAGCTTGGGGACGGAGAGCAATCAGCCCCAGCATTTT. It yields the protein CASSLGTESNQPQHF.

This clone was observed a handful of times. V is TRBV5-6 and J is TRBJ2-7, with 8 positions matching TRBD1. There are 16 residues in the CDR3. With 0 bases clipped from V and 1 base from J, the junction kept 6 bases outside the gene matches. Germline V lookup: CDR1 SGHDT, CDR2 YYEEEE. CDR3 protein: CASSLAWTGRSYEQYF. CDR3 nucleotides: TGTGCCAGCAGCTTGGCCTGGACAGGGAGGTCCTACGAGCAGTACTTC. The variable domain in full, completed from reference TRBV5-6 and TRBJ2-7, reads DAGVTQSPTHLIKTRGQQVTLRCSPKSGHDTVSWYQQALGQGPQFIFQYYEEEERQRGNFPDRFSGHQFPNYSSELNVNALLLGDSALYLCASSLAWTGRSYEQYFGPGTRLTVT.

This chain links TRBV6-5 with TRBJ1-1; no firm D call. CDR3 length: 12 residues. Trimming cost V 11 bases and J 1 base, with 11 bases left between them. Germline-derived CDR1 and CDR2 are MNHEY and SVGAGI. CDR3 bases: TGTGCCTCCGCCGGAAAGAACACTGAAGCTTTCTTT. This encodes CASAGKNTEAFF.

CDR3 coding DNA: TGTGCCAGTAGTCCCGCCGGGGCGAATGAAAGGCACGAGCAGTACTTC. Protein sequence: CASSPAGANERHEQYF. The chain has TRBV19 and TRBJ2-7; tentatively, D is TRBD1 or TRBD2 (5 bases each). This CDR3 comprises 16 residues. Per germline, CDR1 LNHDA and CDR2 SQIVND (reference sequence). The V and J ends lost 5 bases and 5 bases respectively, with 22 bases between them.

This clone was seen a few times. CDR3 sequence (DNA): TGTGCCAGCAGCCGCACAGGGGGCACGCAGTATTTT. It codes for CASSRTGGTQYF. The V gene is TRBV5-5, the J gene TRBJ2-3; 9 bases match TRBD1. The germline CDR1 and CDR2 sequences are SGHKS and YYEKEE (reference sequence). The CDR3 extends over 12 amino acids. J was trimmed by 9 bases and V by 4 bases; bases with no gene match: 3.

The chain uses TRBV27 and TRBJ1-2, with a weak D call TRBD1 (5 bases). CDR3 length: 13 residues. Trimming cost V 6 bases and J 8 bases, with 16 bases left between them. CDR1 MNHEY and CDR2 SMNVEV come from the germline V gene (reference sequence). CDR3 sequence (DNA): TGTGCCAGCAGCGCTTCGGGGGGAGGCGGCTACACCTTC. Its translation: CASSASGGGGYTF.

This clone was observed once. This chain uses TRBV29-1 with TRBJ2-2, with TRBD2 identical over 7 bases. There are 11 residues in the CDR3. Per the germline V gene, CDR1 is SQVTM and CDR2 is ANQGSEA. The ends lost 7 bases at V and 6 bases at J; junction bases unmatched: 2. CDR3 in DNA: TGCAGCGCCGGGGGGTCCGGGGAGCTGTTTTTT. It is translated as CSAGGSGELFF.

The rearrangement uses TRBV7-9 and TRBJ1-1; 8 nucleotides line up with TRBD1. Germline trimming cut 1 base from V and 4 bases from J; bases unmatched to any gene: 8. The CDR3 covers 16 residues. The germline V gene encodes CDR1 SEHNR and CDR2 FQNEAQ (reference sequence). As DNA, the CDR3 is TGTGCCAGCAGCTTAGATGGCAGGGGGCCTGGCACTGAAGCTTTCTTT. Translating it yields CASSLDGRGPGTEAFF.

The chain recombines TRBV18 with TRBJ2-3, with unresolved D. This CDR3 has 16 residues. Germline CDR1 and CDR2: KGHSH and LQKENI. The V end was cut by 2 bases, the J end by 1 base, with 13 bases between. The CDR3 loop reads CASSPNELKGTDTQYF. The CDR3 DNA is TGTGCCAGCTCACCAAATGAGCTTAAGGGCACAGATACGCAGTATTTT.

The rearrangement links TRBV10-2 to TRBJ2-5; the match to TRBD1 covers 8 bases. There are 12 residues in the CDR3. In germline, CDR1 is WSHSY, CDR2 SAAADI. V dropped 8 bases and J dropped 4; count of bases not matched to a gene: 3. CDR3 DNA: TGCGCCAGCGGACAGGGCGGAGAGACCCAGTACTTC. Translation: CASGQGGETQYF.

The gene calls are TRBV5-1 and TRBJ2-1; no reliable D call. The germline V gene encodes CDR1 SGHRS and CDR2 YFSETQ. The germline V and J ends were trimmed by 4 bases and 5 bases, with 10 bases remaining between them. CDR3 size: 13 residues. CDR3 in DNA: TGCGCCAGCAGCCCCGGGCCGGACAATGAGCAGTTCTTC. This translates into CASSPGPDNEQFF.

CDR3 amino acids: CASSTRVGSGNTIYF. The CDR3, as DNA: TGTGCCAGTAGTACTAGGGTCGGCTCTGGAAACACCATATATTTT. The chain couples TRBV19 to TRBJ1-3, with D hard to call. V was trimmed by 4 bases and J by 0 bases, leaving 10 bases between them. The CDR3 extends over 15 amino acids. Per germline, CDR1 LNHDA and CDR2 SQIVND (reference sequence).

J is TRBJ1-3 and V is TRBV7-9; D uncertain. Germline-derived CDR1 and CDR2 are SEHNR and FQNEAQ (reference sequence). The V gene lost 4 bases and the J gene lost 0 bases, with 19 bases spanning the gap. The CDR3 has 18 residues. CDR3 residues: CASSSDESKIVSGNTIYF. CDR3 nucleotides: TGTGCCAGCAGCTCGGACGAGAGCAAGATCGTCTCTGGAAACACCATATATTTT.

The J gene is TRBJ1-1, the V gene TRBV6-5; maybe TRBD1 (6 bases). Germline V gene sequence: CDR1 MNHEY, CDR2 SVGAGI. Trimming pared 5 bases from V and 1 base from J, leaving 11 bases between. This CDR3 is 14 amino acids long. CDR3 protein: CASSLQGPNTEAFF. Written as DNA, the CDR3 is TGTGCCAGCAGTCTACAGGGTCCGAACACTGAAGCTTTCTTT.

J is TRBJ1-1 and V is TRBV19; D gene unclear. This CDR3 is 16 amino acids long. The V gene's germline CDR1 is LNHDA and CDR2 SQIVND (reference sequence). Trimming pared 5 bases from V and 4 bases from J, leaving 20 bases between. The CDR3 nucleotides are TGTGCCAGTAGTCCACAGAAACTGACCTGGAGCACTGAAGCTTTCTTT. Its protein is CASSPQKLTWSTEAFF.

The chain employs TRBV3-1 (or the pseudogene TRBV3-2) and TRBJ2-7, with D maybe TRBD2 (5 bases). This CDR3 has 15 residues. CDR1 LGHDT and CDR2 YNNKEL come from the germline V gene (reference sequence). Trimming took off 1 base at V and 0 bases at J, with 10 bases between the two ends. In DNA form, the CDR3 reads TGTGCCAGCAGCCAAGTAGCGTTGAGCTCCTACGAGCAGTACTTC. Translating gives CASSQVALSSYEQYF.

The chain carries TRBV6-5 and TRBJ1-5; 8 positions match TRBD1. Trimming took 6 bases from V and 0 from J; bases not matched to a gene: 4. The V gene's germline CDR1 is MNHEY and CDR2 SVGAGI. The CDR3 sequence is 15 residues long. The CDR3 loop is CASRRTGNSNQPQHF. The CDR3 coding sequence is TGTGCCAGCAGGAGGACAGGGAATAGCAATCAGCCCCAGCATTTT.

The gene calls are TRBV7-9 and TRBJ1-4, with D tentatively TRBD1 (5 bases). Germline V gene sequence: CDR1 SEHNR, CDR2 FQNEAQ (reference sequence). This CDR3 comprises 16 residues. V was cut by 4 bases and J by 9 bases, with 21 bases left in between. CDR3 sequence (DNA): TGTGCCAGCAGCTCCGGAGGGGAAGCGGCCCTGAAAAAACTGTTTTTT. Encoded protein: CASSSGGEAALKKLFF.

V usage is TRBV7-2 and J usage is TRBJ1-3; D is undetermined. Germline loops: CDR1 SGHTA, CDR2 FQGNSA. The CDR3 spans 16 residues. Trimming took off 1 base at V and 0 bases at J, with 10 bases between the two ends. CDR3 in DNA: TGTGCCAGCAGCTTAGAAGGAATGTACTCTGGAAACACCATATATTTT. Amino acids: CASSLEGMYSGNTIYF.

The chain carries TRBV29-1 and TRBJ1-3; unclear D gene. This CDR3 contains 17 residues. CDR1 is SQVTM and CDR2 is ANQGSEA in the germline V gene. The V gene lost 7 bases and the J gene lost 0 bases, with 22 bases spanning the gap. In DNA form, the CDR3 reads TGCAGCGCCGCGACATGGGATCTCCTAGACTCTGGAAACACCATATATTTT. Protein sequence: CSAATWDLLDSGNTIYF. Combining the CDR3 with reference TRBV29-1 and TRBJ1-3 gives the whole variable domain SAVISQKPSRDICQRGTSLTIQCQVDSQVTMMFWYRQQPGQSLTLIATANQGSEATYESGFVIDKFPISRPNLTFSTLTVSNMSPEDSSIYLCSAATWDLLDSGNTIYFGEGSWLTVV.

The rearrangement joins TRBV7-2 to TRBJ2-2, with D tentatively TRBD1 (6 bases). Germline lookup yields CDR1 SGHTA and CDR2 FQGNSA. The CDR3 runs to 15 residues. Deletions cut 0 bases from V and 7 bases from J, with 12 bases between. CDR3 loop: CASSLAHRVGGELFF. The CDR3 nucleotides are TGTGCCAGCAGCTTAGCGCACAGGGTAGGCGGGGAGCTGTTTTTT.

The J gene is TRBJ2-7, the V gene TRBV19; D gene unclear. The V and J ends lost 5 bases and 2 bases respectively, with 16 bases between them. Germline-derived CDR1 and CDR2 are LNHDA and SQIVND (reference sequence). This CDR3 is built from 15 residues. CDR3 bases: TGTGCCAGTAGTCCGACATCGGCCTCGGCCTACGAGCAGTACTTC. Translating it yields CASSPTSASAYEQYF.

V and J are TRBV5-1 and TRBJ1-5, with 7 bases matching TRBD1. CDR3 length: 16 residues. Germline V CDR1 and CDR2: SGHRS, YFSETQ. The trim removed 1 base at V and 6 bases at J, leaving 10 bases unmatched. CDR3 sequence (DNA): TGCGCCAGCAGCTTGTATCCCCAAGGGGGCGGTCAGCCCCAGCATTTT. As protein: CASSLYPQGGGQPQHF.

CDR3: CASSYSQGQENGYTF. CDR3 sequence (DNA): TGTGCCAGCAGTTATTCTCAGGGGCAGGAGAATGGCTACACCTTC. The gene calls are TRBV7-6 and TRBJ1-2, with D maybe TRBD1 (6 bases). Germline CDR1 reads SGHVS; CDR2 reads FNYEAQ. Trimming cost V 6 bases and J 6 bases, with 20 bases left between them. The CDR3 has 15 residues.

The CDR3 DNA reads as TGTGCCAGCAGTTTATTAGGTCCGGGGAATGAGCAGTTCTTC. Translated, it gives CASSLLGPGNEQFF. The chain couples TRBV27 to TRBJ2-1; D possibly corresponds to TRBD2 (5 bases). Germline-derived CDR1 and CDR2 are MNHEY and SMNVEV (reference sequence). Trimming left V 1 base short and J 7 bases short, with 11 bases between. The CDR3 is 14 residues long.

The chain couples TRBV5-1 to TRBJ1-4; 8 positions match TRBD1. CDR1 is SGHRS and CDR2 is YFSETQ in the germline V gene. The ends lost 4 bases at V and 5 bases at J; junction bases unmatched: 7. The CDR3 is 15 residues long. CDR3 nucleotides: TGCGCCAGCAGCGGTACAGGGGGAGCAAATGAAAAACTGTTTTTT. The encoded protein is CASSGTGGANEKLFF.

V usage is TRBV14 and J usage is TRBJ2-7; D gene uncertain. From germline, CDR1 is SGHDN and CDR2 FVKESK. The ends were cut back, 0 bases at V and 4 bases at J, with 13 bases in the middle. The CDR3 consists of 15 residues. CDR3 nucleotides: TGTGCCAGCAGCCAAGAAGGGCAGGCCTGGTACGAGCAGTACTTC. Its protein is CASSQEGQAWYEQYF. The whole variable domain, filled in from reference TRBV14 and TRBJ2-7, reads EAGVTQFPSHSVIEKGQTVTLRCDPISGHDNLYWYRRVMGKEIKFLLHFVKESKQDESGMPNNRFLAERTGGTYSTLKVQPAELEDSGVYFCASSQEGQAWYEQYFGPGTRLTVT.

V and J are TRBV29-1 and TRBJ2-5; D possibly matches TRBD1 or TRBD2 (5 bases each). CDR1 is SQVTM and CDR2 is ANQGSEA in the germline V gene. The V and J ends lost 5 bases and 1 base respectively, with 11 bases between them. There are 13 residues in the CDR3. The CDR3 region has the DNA TGCAGCGTTCGAGGGGTACTCCAAGAGACCCAGTACTTC. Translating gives CSVRGVLQETQYF.